The next 2 T cell receptor beta chains were all read from a single sample in a study of control samples from healthy donors and cancer patients. Repertoires were generated with immunoSEQ multiplex PCR, while TCRdb's copy carries only in-frame clones and drops some. The sample contains about 220,000 clones, over 90% of which appear only once. The sequencing input was blood. The receptors stem from a man in his fifties or sixties in good health.

Only one count was recorded for this clone. The chain uses TRBV27 and TRBJ2-5; D is perhaps TRBD1 or TRBD2 (7 bases each). With 7 bases removed from V and 3 bases from J, the gap between germline ends came to 12 bases. This CDR3 spans 13 amino acids. Germline V CDR1 and CDR2: MNHEY, SMNVEV (reference sequence). CDR3 bases: TGTGCCAGCACAGGGGGGGCCAAAGAGACCCAGTACTTC. Protein product: CASTGGAKETQYF.

The V and J genes are TRBV9 and TRBJ2-5; possibly TRBD1 for D (6 bases). Trimming cost V 0 bases and J 5 bases, with 20 bases left between them. The germline V gene has CDR1 SGDLS and CDR2 YYNGEE. The CDR3 length is 17 residues. CDR3 amino acids: CASSVAPAGVSGETQYF. The CDR3 bases are TGTGCCAGCAGCGTAGCCCCGGCAGGGGTCTCGGGGGAGACCCAGTACTTC. Complete variable domain (other parts from reference TRBV9 and TRBJ2-5): DSGVTQTPKHLITATGQRVTLRCSPRSGDLSVYWYQQSLDQGLQFLIQYYNGEERAKGNILERFSAQQFPDLHSELNLSSLELGDSALYFCASSVAPAGVSGETQYFGPGTRLLVL.